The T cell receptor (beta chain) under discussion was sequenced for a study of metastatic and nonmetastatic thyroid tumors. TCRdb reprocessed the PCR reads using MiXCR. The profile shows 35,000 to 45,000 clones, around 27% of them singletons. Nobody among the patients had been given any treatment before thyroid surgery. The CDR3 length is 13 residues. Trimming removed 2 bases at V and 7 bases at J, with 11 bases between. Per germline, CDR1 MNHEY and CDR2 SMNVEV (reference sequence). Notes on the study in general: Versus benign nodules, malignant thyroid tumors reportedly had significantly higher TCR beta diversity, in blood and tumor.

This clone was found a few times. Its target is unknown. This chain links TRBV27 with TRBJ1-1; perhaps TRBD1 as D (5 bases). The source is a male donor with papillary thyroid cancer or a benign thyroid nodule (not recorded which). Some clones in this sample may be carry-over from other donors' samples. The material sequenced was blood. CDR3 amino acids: CASSLIGVGEAFF. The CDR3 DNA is TGTGCCAGCAGTTTAATAGGGGTCGGTGAAGCTTTCTTT.